Following are 23 T cell receptor beta chains from one sample sequenced in a study of T cell responses to AZD1222 COVID-19 vaccine. The assay was immunoSEQ multiplex PCR, and TCRdb's table has in-frame clones only and misses some. The repertoire holds about 140,000 clones, roughly 90% seen once, with just over 5.5% in the top ten. This material consisted of peripheral blood, taken on day 0 of AZD1222 vaccination. The receptor source for this set is an adult in good health.

The chain couples TRBV6-6 to TRBJ2-7; perhaps D is TRBD1 or TRBD2 (7 bases each). The V gene's germline CDR1 is MNHNY and CDR2 SVGAGI (reference sequence). Trimming cost V 6 bases and J 6 bases, with 15 bases left between them. CDR3 length equals 13 residues. The CDR3 spells CASSSTGEGEQYF. CDR3 in DNA: TGTGCCAGCAGCTCCACAGGGGAGGGCGAGCAGTACTTC.

The chain has TRBV5-1 and TRBJ2-7; D not resolved. The V end was cut by 0 bases, the J end by 0 bases, with 7 bases between. Looked up from germline, CDR1 is SGHRS and CDR2 is YFSETQ. This CDR3 is built from 14 residues. CDR3 in amino acids: CASSLGGVSYEQYF. For the CDR3, the DNA is TGCGCCAGCAGCTTGGGTGGCGTCTCCTACGAGCAGTACTTC.

The rearrangement links TRBV6-6 to TRBJ1-3; D unclear. Germline assignment: CDR1 MNHNY and CDR2 SVGAGI (reference sequence). The V end was cut by 8 bases, the J end by 0 bases, with 11 bases between. The CDR3 contains 14 residues. For the CDR3, the DNA is TGTGCCAGCTTGTCGAGGGACTCTGGAAACACCATATATTTT. Translated, it gives CASLSRDSGNTIYF.

This clone is a singleton in its sample. V is TRBV27 and J is TRBJ2-1; possibly TRBD1 or TRBD2 for D (6 bases each). V lost 3 bases, J lost 4 bases, and 19 bases lay in between. Germline V gene sequence: CDR1 MNHEY, CDR2 SMNVEV (reference sequence). CDR3 length: 17 amino acids. CDR3 region: CASSFGQGTPRYNEQFF. The DNA for the CDR3 is TGTGCCAGCAGTTTCGGGCAGGGGACTCCGCGATACAATGAGCAGTTCTTC.

This chain connects TRBV7-2 to TRBJ1-2, with a tentative D call TRBD1 (5 bases). The CDR3 is 17 amino acids. Germline loops: CDR1 SGHTA, CDR2 FQGNSA. V was cut by 1 base and J by 4 bases, with 19 bases left in between. DNA of the CDR3: TGTGCCAGCAGCTTAGTCTCTTTGGCAGGGAATCGCTATGGCTACACCTTC. Translating gives CASSLVSLAGNRYGYTF.

The CDR3 coding sequence is TGCAGCGTCACCGGCGGGAGGGGGAGCTCCTACAATGAGCAGTTCTTC. Translation: CSVTGGRGSSYNEQFF. V usage is TRBV29-1 and J usage is TRBJ2-1; 9 bases map to TRBD2. Germline values: CDR1 SQVTM, CDR2 ANQGSEA. Germline trimming cut 6 bases from V and 0 bases from J; bases unmatched to any gene: 9. The CDR3 is 16 residues long.

As concerns this clone: A much larger clonotype is one base distant, so this may be a read error. The gene calls are TRBV10-2 and TRBJ2-1; 9 nucleotides align to TRBD2. CDR1 is WSHSY and CDR2 is SAAADI in the germline V gene. Germline trimming cut 6 bases from V and 6 bases from J; bases unmatched to any gene: 3. The CDR3 loop spans 13 amino acids. CDR3 sequence: CASSGTSSNEQFF. The CDR3 DNA follows: TGCGCCAGCAGCGGGACTAGCAGCAATGAGCAGTTCTTC.

Only a few counts were recorded for this clone. CDR3 nucleotides: TGTGCCAGCAGTTACAGGGGCTCTGGAAACACCATATATTTT. Encoded protein: CASSYRGSGNTIYF. The J gene is TRBJ1-3, the V gene TRBV25-1, with 7 bases fitting TRBD1. After removal of 5 bases from V and 0 bases from J, the junction contained 1 base not matched to a gene. The CDR3 extends over 14 amino acids. Germline V gives CDR1 MGHDK, CDR2 SYGVNS. The variable domain in full, completed from reference TRBV25-1 and TRBJ1-3, reads EADIYQTPRYLVIGTGKKITLECSQTMGHDKMYWYQQDPGMELHLIHYSYGVNSTEKGDLSSESTVSRIRTEHFPLTLESARPSHTSQYLCASSYRGSGNTIYFGEGSWLTVV.

The chain uses TRBV19 and TRBJ1-2, with TRBD1 as a possible D gene (6 bases). The CDR3 length is 18 residues. Trimming cost V 0 bases and J 6 bases, with 23 bases left between them. Germline CDR1 and CDR2: LNHDA and SQIVND (reference sequence). CDR3: CASSIDARLQGISDGYTF. The CDR3 nucleotides read TGTGCCAGTAGTATAGATGCCCGTCTACAGGGAATCTCGGATGGCTACACCTTC. Variable domain in full (rest from reference TRBV19 and TRBJ1-2): DGGITQSPKYLFRKEGQNVTLSCEQNLNHDAMYWYRQDPGQGLRLIYYSQIVNDFQKGDIAEGYSVSREKKESFPLTVTSAQKNPTAFYLCASSIDARLQGISDGYTFGSGTRLTVV.

The CDR3 bases are TGTGCCAGCAGTCCGACTCTTGGAGCTTTCAATCAGCCCCAGCATTTT. Its protein product is CASSPTLGAFNQPQHF. V usage is TRBV28 and J usage is TRBJ1-5; the D is unclear. Germline values: CDR1 MDHEN, CDR2 SYDVKM. V was shortened by 5 bases and J by 3 bases, with 17 bases between the two germline ends. The length of the CDR3 is 16 residues. Full variable domain (remainder filled in from reference TRBV28 and TRBJ1-5): DVKVTQSSRYLVKRTGEKVFLECVQDMDHENMFWYRQDPGLGLRLIYFSYDVKMKEKGDIPEGYSVSREKKERFSLILESASTNQTSMYLCASSPTLGAFNQPQHFGDGTRLSIL.

The chain's CDR3 is CASSWTTSQETQYF. CDR3 in DNA: TGCGCCAGCAGCTGGACAACCTCTCAAGAGACCCAGTACTTC. The J gene is TRBJ2-5, the V gene TRBV5-1; possibly TRBD1 for D (5 bases). Germline V lookup: CDR1 SGHRS, CDR2 YFSETQ. V was pared by 3 bases and J by 2 bases, with 11 bases between. This CDR3 has 14 amino acids.

The CDR3 reads CASSHIGQISNQPQHF. As DNA, the CDR3 is TGCGCCAGCAGTCACATAGGACAGATTAGCAATCAGCCCCAGCATTTT. The genes are TRBV23-1 and TRBJ1-5, with a possible D match to TRBD1 (6 bases). TRBV23-1 is reported as an ORF; its role is uncertain. The CDR3 loop spans 16 amino acids. Trimming shortened V by 3 bases and J by 0 bases, and 12 bases separated the two germline ends.

Remarks on this clone: At one end the junction does not follow the germline gene, possibly because of a read error. The chain employs TRBV28 and TRBJ2-7, with D possibly matching TRBD2 (5 bases). Per germline, CDR1 MDHEN and CDR2 SYDVKM. The CDR3 is made up of 12 amino acids. CDR3 protein: CASSLFGPEVHF. For the CDR3, the DNA is TGTGCCAGCAGTTTATTTGGCCCGGAGGTACACTTC.

The rearrangement uses TRBV19 and TRBJ2-1, with 7 bases lining up with TRBD1. CDR1 and CDR2 from the germline V gene are LNHDA and SQIVND (reference sequence). The length of the CDR3 is 15 residues. The junction had 6 bases not matched to a gene; V was cut back by 5 bases and J by 2 bases. Here the CDR3 DNA reads TGTGCCAGTAGTCCCCGACAGGGAGCCTACAATGAGCAGTTCTTC. This encodes CASSPRQGAYNEQFF.

The rearrangement joins TRBV5-1 to TRBJ2-2; 7 positions match TRBD1. CDR1 and CDR2 (germline): SGHRS, YFSETQ. The CDR3 spans 15 residues. Trimming at V came to 4 bases and at J to 0 bases, leaving 3 bases not matched to a gene. The CDR3 sequence is CASSPGQPNTGELFF. The CDR3 DNA is TGCGCCAGCAGCCCGGGACAGCCGAACACCGGGGAGCTGTTTTTT.

The chain uses TRBV6-4 and TRBJ2-2; no reliable D call. Per germline, CDR1 MRHNA and CDR2 SNTAGT. CDR3 length: 14 amino acids. Trimming stripped 6 bases from V and 4 bases from J, with 12 bases between. The CDR3, as DNA: TGTGCCAGCAGCCTCGACGGTGGCACCGGGGAGCTGTTTTTT. It codes for CASSLDGGTGELFF.

This chain uses TRBV11-3 with TRBJ1-2; a possible D gene is TRBD1 (5 bases). Trimming left V 3 bases short and J 3 bases short, with 14 bases between. Germline CDR1 SGHNT, CDR2 YENEEA. This CDR3 is built from 15 residues. The CDR3 loop reads CASSFGGVRDYGYTF. As DNA, the CDR3 is TGTGCCAGCAGCTTTGGAGGAGTCAGGGACTATGGCTACACCTTC.

The table lists this clone with a count of one. CDR3 residues: CASAGESQPQHF. CDR3 DNA: TGTGCCTCAGCGGGGGAAAGTCAGCCCCAGCATTTT. The rearrangement links TRBV30 to TRBJ1-5, with D perhaps matching TRBD1 (5 bases). V was trimmed by 7 bases and J by 6 bases, leaving 13 bases between them. Germline V CDR1 and CDR2: GTSNPN, SVGIG (reference sequence). This CDR3 is 12 amino acids long. Full variable domain (missing parts from reference TRBV30 and TRBJ1-5): SQTIHQWPATLVQPVGSPLSLECTVEGTSNPNLYWYRQAAGRGLQLLFYSVGIGQISSEVPQNLSASRPQDRQFILSSKKLLLSDSGFYLCASAGESQPQHFGDGTRLSIL.

The chain couples TRBV7-6 to TRBJ2-2; D is uncertain. The CDR3 has 15 amino acids. V was cut by 2 bases and J by 4 bases, with 11 bases left in between. Germline assignment: CDR1 SGHVS and CDR2 FNYEAQ. The CDR3 sequence: CASSLRRARTGELFF. CDR3 DNA: TGTGCCAGCAGCTTAAGACGGGCCCGCACCGGGGAGCTGTTTTTT. The variable domain in full, completed from reference TRBV7-6 and TRBJ2-2, reads GAGVSQSPRYKVTKRGQDVALRCDPISGHVSLYWYRQALGQGPEFLTYFNYEAQQDKSGLPNDRFSAERPEGSISTLTIQRTEQRDSAMYRCASSLRRARTGELFFGEGSRLTVL.

The CDR3 here is CASSLPGLGVREQYF. The CDR3 DNA follows: TGTGCCAGCAGCTTACCGGGACTAGGTGTACGGGAGCAGTACTTC. The chain links TRBV5-4 to TRBJ2-7; 8 nucleotides match TRBD2. Germline V gene sequence: CDR1 SGHNT, CDR2 YYREEE (reference sequence). V was clipped by 2 bases and J by 7 bases; unmatched bases: 11. The CDR3 has 15 residues.

The chain joins TRBV19 to TRBJ2-1, with TRBD1 identical over 9 bases. J lost 8 bases, V lost 1 base, and 3 bases had no gene match. The CDR3 covers 14 residues. Per germline, CDR1 LNHDA and CDR2 SQIVND (reference sequence). The CDR3 loop is CASSIGGQGHEQFF. DNA of the CDR3: TGTGCCAGTAGTATAGGGGGACAGGGTCATGAGCAGTTCTTC.

This chain links TRBV9 with TRBJ1-3; a possible D gene is TRBD1 (5 bases). This CDR3 is built from 15 residues. Germline loops: CDR1 SGDLS, CDR2 YYNGEE. Trimming pared 2 bases from V and 0 bases from J, leaving 9 bases between. The CDR3: CASSVGRSSGNTIYF. The CDR3 nucleotides read TGTGCCAGCAGCGTGGGACGGAGCTCTGGAAACACCATATATTTT.

V gene TRBV4-3 combines with J gene TRBJ2-2; D not certain. Germline lookup yields CDR1 LGHNA and CDR2 YSLEER. The length of the CDR3 is 18 residues. V gave up 0 bases and J gave up 5 bases, with 19 bases separating them. This chain's CDR3 is CASSQDPTMLVRTGELFF. CDR3 sequence (DNA): TGCGCCAGCAGCCAAGATCCGACGATGCTTGTGAGAACCGGGGAGCTGTTTTTT.